This T cell receptor (beta chain) was identified during a study of blood T cell repertoires in COVID-19. Study context: Acute and convalescent COVID-19 specimens originated in the United States, Italy and Spain. Sample material is recorded as cDNA or gDNA derived from T cells, B-cell-depleted T cells, or PBMCs.

Authors' analysis steps: Amplification from reference gene primers served as the basis for estimated nucleated cell counts. This table comes from immunoSEQ multiplex PCR, and its TCRdb copy is limited to in-frame clones, with some not included. V and J calls and clone size are copied from that table; D and trimming were computed from the DNA. This sample has 40,000 to 45,000 clones, with nearly 90% found just once. V lost 5 bases to trimming and J lost 1 base; unmatched junction nucleotides: 6. Germline assignment: CDR1 MNHEY and CDR2 SMNVEV (reference sequence). The CDR3 runs to 15 residues. The chain employs TRBV27 and TRBJ2-5; TRBD2 aligns across 8 bases. The material sequenced was peripheral blood. The sequence was obtained from a man aged 60-69 years with acute or convalescent COVID-19. The CDR3: CASSISGATQETQYF. DNA for the CDR3: TGTGCCAGCAGTATTAGCGGGGCGACCCAAGAGACCCAGTACTTC.